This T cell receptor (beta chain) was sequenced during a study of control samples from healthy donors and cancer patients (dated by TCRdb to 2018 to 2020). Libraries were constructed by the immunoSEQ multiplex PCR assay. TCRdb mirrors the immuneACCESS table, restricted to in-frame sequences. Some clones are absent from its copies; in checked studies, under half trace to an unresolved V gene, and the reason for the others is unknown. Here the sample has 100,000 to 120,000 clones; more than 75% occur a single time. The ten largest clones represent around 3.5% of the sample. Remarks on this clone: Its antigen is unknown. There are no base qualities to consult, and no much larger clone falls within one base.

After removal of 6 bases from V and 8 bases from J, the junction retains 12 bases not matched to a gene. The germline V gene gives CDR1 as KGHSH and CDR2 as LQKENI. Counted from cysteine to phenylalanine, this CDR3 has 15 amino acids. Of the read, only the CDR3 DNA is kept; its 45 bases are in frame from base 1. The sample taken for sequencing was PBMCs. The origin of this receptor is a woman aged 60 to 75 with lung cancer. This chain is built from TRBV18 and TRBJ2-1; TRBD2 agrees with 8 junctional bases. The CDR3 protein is CASSPGSGSKDEQFF. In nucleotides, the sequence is TGTGCCAGCTCCCCGGGGAGCGGGAGTAAGGATGAGCAGTTCTTC.